These 5 T cell receptor beta chains originate from one sample sequenced in a study of OX40 agonist ivuxolimab in advanced cancers. TCRdb keeps only in-frame clones here, not all; method: immunoSEQ multiplex PCR. The sample consists of about 84,000 clones, roughly 87% of them appearing once. This specimen consisted of CD4+ or CD8+ T cells sorted from blood, obtained in a trial of the OX40 agonist ivuxolimab. The receptors originated from an adult with an advanced solid tumor such as melanoma, head and neck, liver or kidney cancer.

The V gene is TRBV6-1, the J gene TRBJ1-1; D call uncertain. Trimming took off 5 bases at V and 1 base at J, with 8 bases between the two ends. This CDR3 is built from 13 residues. Germline V gene lookup returns CDR1 MNHNS and CDR2 SASEGT. The CDR3 loop is CASSSRENTEAFF. The CDR3 region has the DNA TGTGCCAGCAGTTCCCGAGAGAACACTGAAGCTTTCTTT.

This chain uses TRBV7-3 with TRBJ1-3, with D possibly being TRBD1 (6 bases). The germline V gene has CDR1 SGHTA and CDR2 FQGTGA. V dropped 2 bases and J dropped 2 bases, with 13 bases sitting between them. CDR3 length: 16 amino acids. The CDR3 DNA reads as TGTGCCAGCAGCTTACTGGTCGGACAGACTGGAAACACCATATATTTT. Encoded protein: CASSLLVGQTGNTIYF.

The chain carries TRBV19 and TRBJ1-2; no clear D. Trimming removed 3 bases at V and 8 bases at J, with 13 bases between. The CDR3 has 13 amino acids. CDR1 and CDR2 from the germline V gene are LNHDA and SQIVND (reference sequence). DNA for the CDR3: TGTGCCAGTAGTATTGTGGGATCTGGAGGCTACACCTTC. Amino acids: CASSIVGSGGYTF.

Written as DNA, the CDR3 is TGTGCCAGCAGTTACTCGGACGGACAGCGGAACACCATATATTTT. This codes for CASSYSDGQRNTIYF. This chain joins TRBV6-6 and TRBJ1-3; D possibly corresponds to TRBD1 (6 bases). Germline CDR1 and CDR2: MNHNY and SVGAGI (reference sequence). Trimming pared 0 bases from V and 7 bases from J, leaving 13 bases between. This CDR3 spans 15 amino acids.

This rearrangement joins TRBV28 to TRBJ2-7; D unresolved. V shed 6 bases and J shed 1 base, with 13 bases lying between them. This CDR3 has 14 amino acids. Per the germline V gene, CDR1 is MDHEN and CDR2 is SYDVKM. CDR3 loop: CASSPRSVSYEQYF. The CDR3, as DNA: TGTGCCAGCAGCCCAAGATCCGTGTCCTACGAGCAGTACTTC.